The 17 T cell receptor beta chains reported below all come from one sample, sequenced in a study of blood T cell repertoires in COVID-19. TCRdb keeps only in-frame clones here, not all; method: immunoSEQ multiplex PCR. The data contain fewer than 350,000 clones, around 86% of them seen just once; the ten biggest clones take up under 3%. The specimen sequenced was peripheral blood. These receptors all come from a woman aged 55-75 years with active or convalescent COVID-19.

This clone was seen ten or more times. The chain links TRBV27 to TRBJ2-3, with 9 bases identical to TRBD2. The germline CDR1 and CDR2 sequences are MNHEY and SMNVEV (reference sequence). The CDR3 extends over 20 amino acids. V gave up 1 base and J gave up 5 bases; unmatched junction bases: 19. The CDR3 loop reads CASSLFGGLAGALLGDTQYF. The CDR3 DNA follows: TGTGCCAGCAGTTTATTTGGGGGGTTAGCGGGGGCGCTTCTAGGAGATACGCAGTATTTT.

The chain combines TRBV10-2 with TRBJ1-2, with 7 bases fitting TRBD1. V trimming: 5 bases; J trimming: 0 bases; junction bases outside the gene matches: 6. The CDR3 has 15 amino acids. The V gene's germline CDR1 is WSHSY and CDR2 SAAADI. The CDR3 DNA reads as TGCGCCAGCAGTCCTGGGACAGTTCCTAACTATGGCTACACCTTC. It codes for CASSPGTVPNYGYTF.

CDR3 residues: CSVDPSGNTEAFF. The CDR3 bases are TGCAGCGTTGACCCCTCCGGGAACACTGAAGCTTTCTTT. This rearrangement joins TRBV29-1 to TRBJ1-1; D gene unclear. The germline V and J ends were trimmed by 3 bases and 1 base, with 9 bases remaining between them. The CDR3 spans 13 residues. Germline loops: CDR1 SQVTM, CDR2 ANQGSEA. Full variable domain (missing parts from reference TRBV29-1 and TRBJ1-1): SAVISQKPSRDICQRGTSLTIQCQVDSQVTMMFWYRQQPGQSLTLIATANQGSEATYESGFVIDKFPISRPNLTFSTLTVSNMSPEDSSIYLCSVDPSGNTEAFFGQGTRLTVV.

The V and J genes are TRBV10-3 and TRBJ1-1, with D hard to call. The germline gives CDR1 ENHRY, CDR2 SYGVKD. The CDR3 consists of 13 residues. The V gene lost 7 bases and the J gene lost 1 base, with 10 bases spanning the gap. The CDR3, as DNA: TGTGCCATCAAGCGCGGGGAGAACACTGAAGCTTTCTTT. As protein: CAIKRGENTEAFF.

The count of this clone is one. The CDR3 bases are TGTGCCAGCAGCTTCGACAGGGCTAACTATGGCTACACCTTC. As protein: CASSFDRANYGYTF. The gene calls are TRBV9 and TRBJ1-2, with 7 nucleotides matching TRBD1. Germline trimming cut 4 bases from V and 0 bases from J; bases unmatched to any gene: 3. The germline V gene has CDR1 SGDLS and CDR2 YYNGEE. This CDR3 spans 14 amino acids.

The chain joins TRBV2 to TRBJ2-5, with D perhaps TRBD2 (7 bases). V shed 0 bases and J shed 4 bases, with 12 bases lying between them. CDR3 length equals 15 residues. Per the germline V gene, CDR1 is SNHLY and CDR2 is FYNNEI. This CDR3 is CASSEATGGLETQYF. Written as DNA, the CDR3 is TGTGCCAGCAGTGAAGCGACCGGGGGGCTAGAGACCCAGTACTTC.

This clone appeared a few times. The CDR3 coding sequence is TGTGCCAGCAGCTCCCGGACAGGGACTCACTCTGGAAACACCATATATTTT. Protein product: CASSSRTGTHSGNTIYF. The gene calls are TRBV5-6 and TRBJ1-3; 8 positions match TRBD1. The germline V gene has CDR1 SGHDT and CDR2 YYEEEE. The CDR3 sequence is 17 residues long. Losses at the gene ends were 3 bases for V and 0 bases for J; bases not matched to a gene: 8. Supplemented by reference TRBV5-6 and TRBJ1-3, the full variable domain reads DAGVTQSPTHLIKTRGQQVTLRCSPKSGHDTVSWYQQALGQGPQFIFQYYEEEERQRGNFPDRFSGHQFPNYSSELNVNALLLGDSALYLCASSSRTGTHSGNTIYFGEGSWLTVV.

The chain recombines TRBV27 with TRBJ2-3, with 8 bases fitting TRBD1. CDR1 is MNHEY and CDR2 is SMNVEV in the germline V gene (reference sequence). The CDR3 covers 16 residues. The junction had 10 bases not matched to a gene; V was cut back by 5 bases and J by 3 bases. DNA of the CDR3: TGTGCCAGCAGTCCTGATACAGGGGGGTTTACAGATACGCAGTATTTT. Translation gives CASSPDTGGFTDTQYF.

The CDR3 protein is CASSYSIGNQETQYF. Written as DNA, the CDR3 is TGTGCCAGCAGTTACTCGATCGGGAACCAAGAGACCCAGTACTTC. The V and J genes are TRBV6-5 and TRBJ2-5; D may be TRBD2 (5 bases). V was clipped by 0 bases and J by 0 bases, with 8 bases between them. The CDR3 covers 15 residues. Per germline, CDR1 MNHEY and CDR2 SVGAGI.

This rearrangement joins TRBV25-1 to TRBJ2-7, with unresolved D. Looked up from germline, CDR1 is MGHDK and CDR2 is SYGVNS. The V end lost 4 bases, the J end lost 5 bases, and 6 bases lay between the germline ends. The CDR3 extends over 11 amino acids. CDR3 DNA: TGTGCCAGCAGTGGCTATCACGAGCAGTACTTC. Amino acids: CASSGYHEQYF.

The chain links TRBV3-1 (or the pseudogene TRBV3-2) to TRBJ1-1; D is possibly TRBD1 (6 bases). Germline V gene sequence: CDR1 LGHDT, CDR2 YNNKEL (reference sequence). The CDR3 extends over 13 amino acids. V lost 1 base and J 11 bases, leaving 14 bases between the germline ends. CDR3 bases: TGTGCCAGCAGCCAAGGGGGGGGCGCTAGCGCTTTCTTT. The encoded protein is CASSQGGGASAFF.

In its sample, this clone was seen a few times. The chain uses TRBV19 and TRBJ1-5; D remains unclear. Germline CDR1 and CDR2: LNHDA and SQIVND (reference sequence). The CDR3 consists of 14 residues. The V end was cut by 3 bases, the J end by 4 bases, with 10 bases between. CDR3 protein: CASSITGVNQPQHF. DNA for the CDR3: TGTGCCAGTAGTATTACCGGGGTAAATCAGCCCCAGCATTTT.

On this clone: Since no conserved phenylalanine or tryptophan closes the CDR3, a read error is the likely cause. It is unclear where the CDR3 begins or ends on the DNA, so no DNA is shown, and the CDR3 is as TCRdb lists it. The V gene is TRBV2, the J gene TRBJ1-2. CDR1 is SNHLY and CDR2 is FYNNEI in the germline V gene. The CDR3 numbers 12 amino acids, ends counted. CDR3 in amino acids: CASSVGGGFPPV.

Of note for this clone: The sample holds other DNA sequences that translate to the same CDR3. CDR3 amino acids: CASSFRRTEAFF. Here the CDR3 DNA reads TGTGCCAGCAGCTTCCGTCGCACTGAAGCTTTCTTT. The chain links TRBV12-3 or TRBV12-4 to TRBJ1-1; D call uncertain. V dropped 6 bases and J dropped 4 bases, with 9 bases sitting between them. This CDR3 is built from 12 residues.

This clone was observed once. Here the CDR3 DNA reads TGTGCCAGCAGCCAAGAGGGGGGACAGGCTAATGAAAAACTGTTTTTT. The encoded protein is CASSQEGGQANEKLFF. The rearrangement links TRBV4-2 to TRBJ1-4, with 8 bases fitting TRBD1. The CDR3 sequence is 16 residues long. Germline V gene data show CDR1 as LGHNA and CDR2 as YNFKEQ. V lost 0 bases and J lost 3; bases outside the gene matches: 3.

The chain's CDR3 is CASSSPNQPQHF. The CDR3 nucleotides are TGTGCCAGCAGCTCCCCGAATCAGCCCCAGCATTTT. The V call is TRBV3-1 (or the pseudogene TRBV3-2), the J call TRBJ1-5; the D is unclear. The CDR3 sequence is 12 residues long. Germline V gives CDR1 LGHDT, CDR2 YNNKEL (reference sequence). Between the trimmed V and J ends, which lost 5 bases and 4 bases, there was a span of 6 bases.

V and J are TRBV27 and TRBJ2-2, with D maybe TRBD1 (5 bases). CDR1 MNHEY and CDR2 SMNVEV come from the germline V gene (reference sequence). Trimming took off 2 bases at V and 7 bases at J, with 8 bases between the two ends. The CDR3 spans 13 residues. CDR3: CASSLVGHGELFF. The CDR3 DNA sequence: TGTGCCAGCAGTTTAGTGGGGCACGGGGAGCTGTTTTTT.